The 15 T cell receptor beta chains given below trace back to one sample, sequenced in a study of shared clonotypes between healthy human individuals. This table comes from immunoSEQ multiplex PCR, and its TCRdb copy is limited to in-frame clones, with some not included. The sample lists under 650,000 clones; 90% to 97% were seen once. The sample was naive CD4+ T cells sorted from blood. Subset denoted: CD45RA+ positively selected. These receptors all stem from a woman in her 30s in good health.

The chain uses TRBV7-9 and TRBJ2-3; maybe TRBD2 (5 bases). The germline V gene encodes CDR1 SEHNR and CDR2 FQNEAQ (reference sequence). There are 15 residues in the CDR3. V dropped 5 bases and J dropped 4 bases, with 16 bases sitting between them. The DNA of the CDR3 is TGTGCCAGCAGCACTTCTAGGGCCGGGGCAGATACGCAGTATTTT. This gives the protein CASSTSRAGADTQYF.

The chain couples TRBV5-4 to TRBJ2-5; 7 nucleotides line up with TRBD2. The germline gives CDR1 SGHNT, CDR2 YYREEE (reference sequence). After removal of 0 bases from V and 5 bases from J, the junction contained 10 bases not matched to a gene. This CDR3 spans 16 amino acids. As DNA, the CDR3 is TGTGCCAGCAGCTTGGCCTTGGCGGGAGTAGGGGAGACCCAGTACTTC. Translated, it gives CASSLALAGVGETQYF.

The V gene is TRBV18, the J gene TRBJ2-7; 8 nucleotides align to TRBD2. V dropped 2 bases and J dropped 6; count of bases not matched to a gene: 12. The CDR3 totals 16 residues. The germline gives CDR1 KGHSH, CDR2 LQKENI. The CDR3 DNA is TGTGCCAGCTCACCAGGAGCGGCGGGAGGATTGGGCGAGCAGTACTTC. Translating it yields CASSPGAAGGLGEQYF.

The chain joins TRBV19 to TRBJ1-3; possibly TRBD1 for D (6 bases). CDR3 size: 16 residues. Trimming removed 6 bases at V and 7 bases at J, with 22 bases between. Germline-derived CDR1 and CDR2 are LNHDA and SQIVND (reference sequence). CDR3 nucleotide sequence: TGTGCCAGTAGCCTTGAGGCCCCTCAGGGGAGGAACACCATATATTTT. It translates to CASSLEAPQGRNTIYF.

V is TRBV11-3 and J is TRBJ2-3; D remains ambiguous. Trimming took 1 base from V and 6 from J, leaving 11 bases between them. This CDR3 spans 14 amino acids. In germline, CDR1 is SGHNT, CDR2 YENEEA. The CDR3 DNA reads TGTGCCAGCAGCTTAGGGCGAATTAGCGATACGCAGTATTTT. Residues: CASSLGRISDTQYF.

The chain couples TRBV29-1 to TRBJ2-1, with 9 bases identical to TRBD2. There are 14 residues in the CDR3. J gave up 4 bases and V 2 bases, and 3 bases lay outside the gene matches. The germline V gene has CDR1 SQVTM and CDR2 ANQGSEA. CDR3 protein: CSVERREGYNEQFF. The CDR3 nucleotides read TGCAGCGTTGAAAGGCGGGAGGGTTACAATGAGCAGTTCTTC.

J is TRBJ2-7 and V is TRBV27; 7 bases are shared with TRBD2. Per germline, CDR1 MNHEY and CDR2 SMNVEV (reference sequence). V lost 3 bases to trimming and J lost 2 bases; unmatched junction nucleotides: 7. The CDR3 is made up of 15 amino acids. The CDR3 here is CASSLGGSFPYEQYF. The CDR3, as DNA: TGTGCCAGCAGTTTGGGCGGGAGTTTTCCCTACGAGCAGTACTTC.

The gene calls are TRBV5-4 and TRBJ2-7; no firm D call. Germline V CDR1 and CDR2: SGHNT, YYREEE (reference sequence). The CDR3 length is 14 residues. V was cut by 0 bases and J by 2 bases, with 9 bases left in between. The CDR3 spells CASSLDVGTYEQYF. The CDR3 DNA follows: TGTGCCAGCAGCTTGGATGTGGGGACCTACGAGCAGTACTTC.

The rearrangement uses TRBV7-2 and TRBJ2-7; D gene uncertain. The CDR3 is 13 residues long. The germline V gene encodes CDR1 SGHTA and CDR2 FQGNSA. The germline V and J ends were trimmed by 5 bases and 2 bases, with 10 bases remaining between them. The CDR3 protein is CASSPQWAYEQYF. CDR3 coding DNA: TGTGCCAGCAGCCCGCAATGGGCCTACGAGCAGTACTTC. The whole variable domain, filled in from reference TRBV7-2 and TRBJ2-7, reads GAGVSQSPSNKVTEKGKDVELRCDPISGHTALYWYRQSLGQGLEFLIYFQGNSAPDKSGLPSDRFSAERTGGSVSTLTIQRTQQEDSAVYLCASSPQWAYEQYFGPGTRLTVT.

The chain employs TRBV7-2 and TRBJ1-4; no clear D. Looked up from germline, CDR1 is SGHTA and CDR2 is FQGNSA. There are 14 residues in the CDR3. Trimming took 4 bases from V and 8 from J, leaving 14 bases between them. The CDR3: CASSSTHQDEKLFF. The CDR3 DNA reads as TGTGCCAGCAGCTCGACCCATCAGGACGAAAAACTGTTTTTT.

This clone was observed a few times. The chain carries TRBV20-1 and TRBJ1-1, with 7 bases fitting TRBD1. The trim removed 5 bases at V and 6 bases at J, leaving 3 bases unmatched. Germline V gene sequence: CDR1 DFQATT, CDR2 SNEGSKA (reference sequence). The CDR3 consists of 11 residues. The CDR3 spells CSASTGPEAFF. DNA for the CDR3: TGCAGTGCTTCGACAGGGCCTGAAGCTTTCTTT.

The genes are TRBV5-1 and TRBJ1-1; 10 bases fit TRBD1. Trimming at V came to 5 bases and at J to 8 bases, leaving 9 bases not matched to a gene. This CDR3 has 14 amino acids. In germline, CDR1 is SGHRS, CDR2 YFSETQ. The CDR3 loop is CASRYVSDRGEAFF. CDR3 bases: TGCGCCAGCAGATACGTTTCGGACAGGGGGGAAGCTTTCTTT.

The V and J genes are TRBV15 and TRBJ2-7; D perhaps matches TRBD1 (6 bases). Germline CDR1 is LNHNV and CDR2 is YYDKDF (reference sequence). The V end lost 3 bases, the J end lost 0 bases, and 12 bases lay between the germline ends. There are 15 residues in the CDR3. The CDR3 spells CATSSSDRSSYEQYF. The CDR3 bases are TGTGCCACCAGCAGCAGTGACAGGAGCTCCTACGAGCAGTACTTC. Full variable domain (rest looked up from reference TRBV15 and TRBJ2-7): DAMVIQNPRYQVTQFGKPVTLSCSQTLNHNVMYWYQQKSSQAPKLLFHYYDKDFNNEADTPDNFQSRRPNTSFCFLDIRSPGLGDTAMYLCATSSSDRSSYEQYFGPGTRLTVT.

J is TRBJ2-7 and V is TRBV6-5; TRBD2 is a possible D gene (5 bases). V was trimmed by 8 bases and J by 2 bases, leaving 7 bases between them. Per the germline V gene, CDR1 is MNHEY and CDR2 is SVGAGI. The CDR3 totals 11 residues. The CDR3 nucleotides are TGTGCCAGCTCCGGGGCCTACGAGCAGTACTTC. Its translation is CASSGAYEQYF.

This clone has only one observation. V is TRBV18 and J is TRBJ2-7, with 11 positions matching TRBD2. Germline V lookup: CDR1 KGHSH, CDR2 LQKENI. The trim removed 8 bases at V and 3 bases at J, leaving 3 bases unmatched. The length of the CDR3 is 13 residues. CDR3 region: CASTLAGGYEQYF. CDR3 nucleotides: TGTGCCAGCACTCTAGCGGGGGGCTACGAGCAGTACTTC.